Shown below are 20 T cell receptor beta chains from a single sample sequenced in a study of identifying expanded T cells in peripheral blood. Using immunoSEQ multiplex PCR, the repertoire was profiled, and TCRdb retains in-frame clones only, with some absent. The profile shows more than 85,000 clones, around 88% of them singletons. The sample comprised blood. The receptor set was obtained from a person aged 18 to 75 in good health.

The chain combines TRBV28 with TRBJ2-6; D is ambiguous. The CDR3 consists of 17 residues. V lost 3 bases and J lost 4, with 16 bases in between. The V gene's germline CDR1 is MDHEN and CDR2 SYDVKM. In DNA, the CDR3 is TGTGCCAGCAGTTTCCTAAAAGACTCCGCCGGGGCCAACGTCCTGACTTTC. Translation: CASSFLKDSAGANVLTF.

The chain recombines TRBV9 with TRBJ2-3; D unresolved. CDR1 SGDLS and CDR2 YYNGEE come from the germline V gene. V was trimmed by 0 bases and J by 2 bases, leaving 10 bases between them. The CDR3 extends over 15 amino acids. The CDR3 sequence: CASSVVQLPTDTQYF. The CDR3 coding sequence is TGTGCCAGCAGCGTAGTCCAGCTTCCCACAGATACGCAGTATTTT.

V and J are TRBV6-5 and TRBJ2-7, with D perhaps TRBD1 (6 bases). The CDR3 extends over 15 amino acids. Germline V gives CDR1 MNHEY, CDR2 SVGAGI. Trimming cost V 4 bases and J 4 bases, with 17 bases left between them. The CDR3 region has the DNA TGTGCCAGCAGTTCCGTATCTGGACAGAGTTACGAGCAGTACTTC. It codes for CASSSVSGQSYEQYF.

The chain is built from TRBV6-5 and TRBJ2-7, with 8 bases matching TRBD2. CDR3 length: 15 amino acids. Per germline, CDR1 MNHEY and CDR2 SVGAGI. V lost 3 bases, J lost 2 bases, and 6 bases stayed unmatched. CDR3 nucleotide sequence: TGTGCCAGCAGTTATATCCTAGCGGGTGCCTACGAGCAGTACTTC. Protein: CASSYILAGAYEQYF.

CDR3 loop: CASSLVPSELAGGLKDEQFF. DNA for the CDR3: TGTGCCAGCAGCTTAGTTCCCAGTGAACTAGCGGGGGGGCTCAAGGATGAGCAGTTCTTC. The gene calls are TRBV7-8 and TRBJ2-1; 13 bases agree with TRBD2. The trim removed 1 base at V and 8 bases at J, leaving 17 bases unmatched. This CDR3 contains 20 residues. In germline, CDR1 is SGHVS, CDR2 FQNEAQ.

The chain combines TRBV10-2 with TRBJ1-5; 7 bases align to TRBD1. Trimming cost V 5 bases and J 0 bases; bases outside gene matches: 4. The V gene's germline CDR1 is WSHSY and CDR2 SAAADI. The CDR3 loop spans 15 amino acids. In DNA form, the CDR3 reads TGCGCCAGCAGTTTAGGGGGCTATAGCAATCAGCCCCAGCATTTT. This gives the protein CASSLGGYSNQPQHF.

This chain joins TRBV9 and TRBJ2-5; 10 positions agree with TRBD2. The CDR3 has 15 residues. From germline, CDR1 is SGDLS and CDR2 YYNGEE. Losses at the gene ends were 4 bases for V and 1 base for J; bases not matched to a gene: 4. In DNA form, the CDR3 reads TGTGCCAGCAGCCCTCGACTAGCGGGCCAAGAGACCCAGTACTTC. It translates to CASSPRLAGQETQYF.

The chain combines TRBV6-4 with TRBJ1-3; 10 bases match TRBD1. V shed 0 bases, J shed 16 bases, and the junction held 21 bases outside the gene matches. The germline CDR1 and CDR2 sequences are MRHNA and SNTAGT. The length of the CDR3 is 18 residues. CDR3 in amino acids: CASSDSNHSWDRGVSSYF. The CDR3 region has the DNA TGTGCCAGCAGTGACTCGAATCACTCCTGGGACAGGGGCGTCTCGAGTTATTTT.

The chain joins TRBV6-5 to TRBJ2-3; D gene uncertain. V lost 5 bases, J lost 0 bases, and 12 bases lay in between. The CDR3 is 15 residues long. In germline, CDR1 is MNHEY, CDR2 SVGAGI. CDR3 protein: CASSQTSPSTDTQYF. The CDR3 DNA follows: TGTGCCAGCAGTCAGACTTCCCCTAGCACAGATACGCAGTATTTT.

This clone was seen only once. This rearrangement joins TRBV19 to TRBJ1-5, with TRBD1 identical over 8 bases. The CDR3 extends over 14 amino acids. Germline CDR1 LNHDA, CDR2 SQIVND (reference sequence). The J segment lost 4 bases and the V segment lost 7 bases, leaving 6 bases of the junction unmatched. As DNA, the CDR3 is TGTGCCAGTAACATCAGGACAGGGAATCAGCCCCAGCATTTT. Translation gives CASNIRTGNQPQHF.

This chain links TRBV29-1 with TRBJ2-7; TRBD2 aligns across 10 bases. From germline, CDR1 is SQVTM and CDR2 ANQGSEA. After removal of 2 bases from V and 5 bases from J, the junction contained 6 bases not matched to a gene. This CDR3 contains 14 residues. Here the CDR3 reads CSVESSSGRDEQYF. The CDR3 coding sequence is TGCAGCGTTGAATCGTCTAGCGGGAGAGACGAGCAGTACTTC.

The J gene is TRBJ2-1, the V gene TRBV6-5; either TRBD1 or TRBD2 may fit D (5 bases each). Germline loops: CDR1 MNHEY, CDR2 SVGAGI. There are 14 residues in the CDR3. Deletions cut 6 bases from V and 9 bases from J, with 18 bases between. The CDR3 nucleotides read TGTGCCAGCAGCCCCGGGACGCTGGGAAGTGAGCAGTTCTTC. Its translation: CASSPGTLGSEQFF.

The CDR3 coding sequence is TGTGCCAGCCCTAGTGATCAGCCCCAGCATTTT. Its protein is CASPSDQPQHF. The rearrangement joins TRBV7-9 to TRBJ1-5; D is uncertain. CDR3 length equals 11 residues. Trimming cost V 8 bases and J 5 bases, with 7 bases left between them. CDR1 and CDR2 (germline): SEHNR, FQNEAQ (reference sequence).

This rearrangement joins TRBV5-4 to TRBJ1-4, with no clear D. V lost 4 bases and J lost 5, with 12 bases in between. Germline V lookup: CDR1 SGHNT, CDR2 YYREEE (reference sequence). The CDR3 is 14 amino acids. The CDR3 DNA follows: TGTGCCAGCAGCCCGGGGAGGTTCAATGAAAAACTGTTTTTT. Protein product: CASSPGRFNEKLFF.

The gene calls are TRBV4-2 and TRBJ2-1; D is unresolved. Trimming took 2 bases from V and 7 from J, leaving 12 bases between them. Germline V lookup: CDR1 LGHNA, CDR2 YNFKEQ. The CDR3 runs 14 residues. CDR3 sequence: CASSQQTPGNEQFF. CDR3 DNA: TGTGCCAGCAGCCAACAAACCCCCGGGAATGAGCAGTTCTTC.

The V gene is TRBV5-3, the J gene TRBJ1-5, with no clear D. TRBV5-3 qualifies as an ORF whose function is uncertain. Trimming left V 1 base short and J 7 bases short, with 3 bases between. There are 11 residues in the CDR3. The CDR3 region is CARSLRQPQHF. The CDR3 nucleotides are TGTGCCAGAAGCTTGAGACAGCCCCAGCATTTT.

The gene calls are TRBV6-6 and TRBJ1-1; D is unresolved. The V gene's germline CDR1 is MNHNY and CDR2 SVGAGI (reference sequence). This CDR3 spans 13 amino acids. The ends were cut back, 2 bases at V and 4 bases at J, with 8 bases in the middle. For the CDR3, the DNA is TGTGCCAGCAGTTACAGGGAAGGCACTGAAGCTTTCTTT. Translation: CASSYREGTEAFF.

This clone came up a few times. The chain joins TRBV4-3 to TRBJ1-5, with D uncertain. CDR3 length: 13 residues. Germline lookup yields CDR1 LGHNA and CDR2 YSLEER. V dropped 0 bases and J dropped 9 bases, with 9 bases sitting between them. The CDR3 DNA is TGCGCCAGCAGCCAAGATCTAGCTCGGCCCCAGCATTTT. It is translated as CASSQDLARPQHF.

The CDR3 protein is CASSREPTGTETQYF. DNA of the CDR3: TGTGCCAGCTCTCGAGAACCCACGGGTACGGAGACCCAGTACTTC. V gene TRBV18 combines with J gene TRBJ2-5; D not certain. This CDR3 is 15 amino acids long. V was trimmed by 6 bases and J by 5 bases, leaving 19 bases between them. Per the germline V gene, CDR1 is KGHSH and CDR2 is LQKENI.

This chain joins TRBV18 and TRBJ2-1; a possible D gene is TRBD1 (5 bases). The germline V gene has CDR1 KGHSH and CDR2 LQKENI. V was clipped by 3 bases and J by 3 bases, with 12 bases between them. This CDR3 spans 15 amino acids. The CDR3 coding sequence is TGTGCCAGCTCACCTCCCCAGGGAAACTACAATGAGCAGTTCTTC. Its protein product is CASSPPQGNYNEQFF. The entire variable domain, with the rest obtained from reference TRBV18 and TRBJ2-1, is as follows: NAGVMQNPRHLVRRRGQEARLRCSPMKGHSHVYWYRQLPEEGLKFMVYLQKENIIDESGMPKERFSAEFPKEGPSILRIQQVVRGDSAAYFCASSPPQGNYNEQFFGPGTRLTVL.